This TCR beta chain was documented in a study of blood T cell repertoires in COVID-19. There are 16 residues in the CDR3. Between the trimmed V and J ends, which lost 10 bases and 5 bases, there was a span of 21 bases. Germline V gene data show CDR1 as SNHLY and CDR2 as FYNNEI. Only in-frame clones appear in the TCRdb table, and some are missing; sequencing was by immunoSEQ multiplex PCR. The sample has 200,000 to 300,000 clones, 75% to 85% seen once; the top ten hold 9.5% to 15%. The TCR originated in a woman aged 55-69 years with active or convalescent COVID-19. V and J are TRBV2 and TRBJ1-6, with a weak D call TRBD1 (6 bases). Sequenced input: peripheral blood. CDR3 loop: CAKAGVQATNNSPLHF. CDR3 coding DNA: TGTGCCAAAGCAGGGGTCCAAGCGACAAATAATTCACCCCTCCACTTT.